Described below is a single TCR beta chain sequence and its context. Its antigen is unknown. This sample stems from a study of T-cell reconstitution after alpha-beta-depleted transplantation in children. Study-wide results and caveats: Where some patients showed high TCRbeta diversity at day 60, it came from recipient T cells and thymic progenitors that had survived. After one year, T-cell counts and TCRbeta diversity mostly came from new T cells. The origin of alpha-beta T cells about two months after transplant was reportedly several hundred expanded graft clones.

The CDR3 is 11 residues long. V lost 7 bases and J 7 bases, leaving 14 bases between the germline ends. Germline loops: CDR1 DFQATT, CDR2 SNEGSKA (reference sequence). Unique molecular identifiers were used to barcode this TCRbeta library. TCRdb reprocessed the PCR reads with MiXCR, giving one entry per CDR3 protein. Of 700,000 or so distinct CDR3 sequences listed, around 14% are singletons. This material consisted of PBMCs, taken before TCRalphabeta/CD19-depleted stem cell transplant. The source of this sequence is a girl aged 2-10 years with congenital amegakaryocytic thrombocytopenia, due to receive a stem cell transplant. The gene calls are TRBV20-1 and TRBJ2-7; a weak D match, TRBD2 (6 bases). CDR3 DNA sequence: TGCAGTGTTCCGACTAGTTTGGAGCAGTACTTC. Amino acids: CSVPTSLEQYF.